The 4 T cell receptor beta chains reported below all come from one sample, sequenced in a study of T cells in Graves' hyperthyroidism and ophthalmopathy. It was RNA transcripts that yielded the amplified TCR beta CDR3 regions. HTBI primers drove first-round RT-PCR of the TCR CDR3. TCRdb called the multiplex PCR reads again in MiXCR, with one record for every CDR3 protein. Of approximately 510,000 distinct CDR3 sequences in the sample, approximately 48% were seen once. The sample taken for sequencing was peripheral blood or thyroid tissue (not recorded which). The origin of the receptors is an adult woman with Graves' disease, either hyperthyroidism or ophthalmopathy (not recorded which).

Comments on this clonotype: An end of the junction differs from the germline gene, which may be a read error. This CDR3 reads CASSYSFRGNRDYGYTF. DNA of the CDR3: TGTGCTAGCAGTTACAGTTTCCGGGGAAATCGGGACTATGGCTACACCTTC. The rearrangement joins TRBV6-5 to TRBJ1-2; D not certain. Germline V gene data show CDR1 as MNHEY and CDR2 as SVGAGI. The CDR3 covers 17 residues.

V and J are TRBV7-9 and TRBJ1-1; D remains unclear. Germline V gives CDR1 SEHNR, CDR2 FQNEAQ (reference sequence). V lost 5 bases and J 1 base, leaving 14 bases between the germline ends. The CDR3 totals 15 residues. CDR3 protein: CASSALRSPNTEAFF. Here the CDR3 DNA reads TGTGCCAGCAGCGCCCTCAGGAGCCCGAACACTGAAGCTTTCTTT.

This clonotype appeared many times. The chain has TRBV6-1 and TRBJ1-2; D gene uncertain. With 6 bases removed from V and 6 bases from J, the gap between germline ends came to 14 bases. This CDR3 has 13 residues. Germline CDR1 reads MNHNS; CDR2 reads SASEGT. In nucleotides, the CDR3 is TGTGCCAGCAGCATAACCATCGGGGATGGCTACACCTTC. Its translation is CASSITIGDGYTF.

For this clonotype: Possible read error: a much larger clone is one base away. The chain combines TRBV7-3 with TRBJ1-2, with D possibly TRBD1 on 5 matching bases. The CDR3 has 15 amino acids. Germline values: CDR1 SGHTA, CDR2 FQGTGA. The CDR3 reads CASSQGARVQDGCTF. The CDR3 DNA is TGTGCCAGCAGCCAAGGGGCGAGGGTTCAGGATGGCTGCACCTTC.